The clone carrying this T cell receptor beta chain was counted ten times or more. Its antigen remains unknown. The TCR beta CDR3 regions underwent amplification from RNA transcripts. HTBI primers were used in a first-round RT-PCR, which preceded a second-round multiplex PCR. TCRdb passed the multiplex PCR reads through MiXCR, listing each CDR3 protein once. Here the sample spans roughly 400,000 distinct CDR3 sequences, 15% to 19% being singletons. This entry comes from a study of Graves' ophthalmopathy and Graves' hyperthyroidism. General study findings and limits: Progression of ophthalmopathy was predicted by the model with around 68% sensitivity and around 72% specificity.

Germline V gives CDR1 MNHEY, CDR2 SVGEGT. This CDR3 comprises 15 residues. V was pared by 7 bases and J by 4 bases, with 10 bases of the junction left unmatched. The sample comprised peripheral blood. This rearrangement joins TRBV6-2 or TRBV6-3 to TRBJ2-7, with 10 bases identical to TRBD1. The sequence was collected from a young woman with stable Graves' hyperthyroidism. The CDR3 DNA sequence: TGTGCCAGCACTCGACAGGGGGCGTCTAATTACGAGCAGTACTTC. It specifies CASTRQGASNYEQYF.